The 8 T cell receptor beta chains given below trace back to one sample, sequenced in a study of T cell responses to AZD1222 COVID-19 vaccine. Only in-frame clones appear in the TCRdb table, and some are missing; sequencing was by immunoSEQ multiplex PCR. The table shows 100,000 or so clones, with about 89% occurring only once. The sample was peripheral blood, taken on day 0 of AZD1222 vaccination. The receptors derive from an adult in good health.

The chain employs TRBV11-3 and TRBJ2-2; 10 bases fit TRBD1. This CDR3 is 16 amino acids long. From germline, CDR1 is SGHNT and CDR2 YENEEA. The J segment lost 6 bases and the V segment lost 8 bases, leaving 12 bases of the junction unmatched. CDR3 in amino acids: CASGRQGALLAGELFF. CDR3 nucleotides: TGTGCCAGCGGCCGACAGGGGGCTTTATTGGCCGGGGAGCTGTTTTTT.

CDR3 DNA sequence: TGTGCCAGCGGACCAGGGAGTTTTGGCACAGATACGCAGTATTTT. It specifies CASGPGSFGTDTQYF. The genes are TRBV9 and TRBJ2-3; D tentatively fits TRBD1 or TRBD2 (5 bases each). The germline V and J ends were trimmed by 7 bases and 1 base, with 16 bases remaining between them. The CDR3 is 15 amino acids. Per the germline V gene, CDR1 is SGDLS and CDR2 is YYNGEE.

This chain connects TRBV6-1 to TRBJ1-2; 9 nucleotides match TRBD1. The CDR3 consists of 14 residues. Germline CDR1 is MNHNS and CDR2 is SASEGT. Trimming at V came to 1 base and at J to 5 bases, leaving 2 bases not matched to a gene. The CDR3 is CASSEGDRVYGYTF. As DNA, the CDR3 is TGTGCCAGCAGTGAAGGGGACAGGGTGTATGGCTACACCTTC.

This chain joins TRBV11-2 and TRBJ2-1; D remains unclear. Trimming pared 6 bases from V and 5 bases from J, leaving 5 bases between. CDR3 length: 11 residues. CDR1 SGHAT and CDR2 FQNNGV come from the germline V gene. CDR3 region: CASSTNNEQFF. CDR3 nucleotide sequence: TGTGCCAGCAGTACGAACAATGAGCAGTTCTTC.

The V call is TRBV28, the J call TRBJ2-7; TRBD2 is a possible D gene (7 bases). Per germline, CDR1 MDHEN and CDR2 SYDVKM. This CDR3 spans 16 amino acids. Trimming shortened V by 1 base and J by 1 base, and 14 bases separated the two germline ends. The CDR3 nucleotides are TGTGCCAGCAGTTTATTATCGGGAGGACAGTCCTACGAGCAGTACTTC. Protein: CASSLLSGGQSYEQYF.

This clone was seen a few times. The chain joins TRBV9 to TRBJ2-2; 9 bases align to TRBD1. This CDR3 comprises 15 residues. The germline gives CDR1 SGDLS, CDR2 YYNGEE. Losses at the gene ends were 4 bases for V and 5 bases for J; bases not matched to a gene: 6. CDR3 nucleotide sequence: TGTGCCAGCAGCCCGAGGACAGGGGAAACCGGGGAGCTGTTTTTT. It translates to CASSPRTGETGELFF.

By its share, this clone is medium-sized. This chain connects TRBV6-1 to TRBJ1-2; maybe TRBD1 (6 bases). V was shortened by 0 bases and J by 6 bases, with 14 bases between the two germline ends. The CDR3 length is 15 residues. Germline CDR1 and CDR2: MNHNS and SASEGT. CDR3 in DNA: TGTGCCAGCAGTGAAGCGGGGGGGGCAGGTCATGGCTACACCTTC. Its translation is CASSEAGGAGHGYTF.

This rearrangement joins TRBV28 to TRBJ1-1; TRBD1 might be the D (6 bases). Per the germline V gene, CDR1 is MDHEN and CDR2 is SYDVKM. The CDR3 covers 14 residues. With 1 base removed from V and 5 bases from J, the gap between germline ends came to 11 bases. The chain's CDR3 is CASSLYPQGTEAFF. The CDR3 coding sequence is TGTGCCAGCAGTTTATACCCCCAGGGGACTGAAGCTTTCTTT.